One and the same sample provided the 5 T cell receptor beta chains below, sequenced in a study of naive CD8 T cells in extremely preterm neonates. The study's findings and limits: Preterm CDR3s were shorter than older groups', with fewer N additions and less trimming.

Method: immunoSEQ multiplex PCR; TCRdb's copy keeps in-frame clones and lacks some. The table has a few thousand clones, roughly 96% seen once; the top ten hold 0.55% to 0.75%. Extremely preterm births at about 22-28 weeks of gestation supplied the samples. What these receptors recognize is not known. The source material was naive CD8+ T cells from cord blood. Receptor source: a boy who was born preterm.

This rearrangement joins TRBV27 to TRBJ2-7; TRBD1 matches 12 bases. This CDR3 comprises 16 residues. The trim removed 6 bases at V and 4 bases at J, leaving 10 bases unmatched. Per germline, CDR1 MNHEY and CDR2 SMNVEV (reference sequence). In nucleotides, the CDR3 is TGTGCCAGCAGGCCTCCCGGGACAGGGGGCGCTTACGAGCAGTACTTC. Residues: CASRPPGTGGAYEQYF.

In this sample, this clone turned up once. J is TRBJ2-7 and V is TRBV27; 7 nucleotides line up with TRBD2. Trimming took 2 bases from V and 0 from J; bases not matched to a gene: 1. Germline V gene lookup returns CDR1 MNHEY and CDR2 SMNVEV (reference sequence). The CDR3 is made up of 14 amino acids. CDR3 nucleotide sequence: TGTGCCAGCAGTTTAATAGCGGGCTCCTACGAGCAGTACTTC. Translated, it gives CASSLIAGSYEQYF.

V and J are TRBV27 and TRBJ2-1; 8 bases map to TRBD2. The CDR3 length is 15 residues. CDR1 MNHEY and CDR2 SMNVEV come from the germline V gene (reference sequence). V dropped 0 bases and J dropped 2; count of bases not matched to a gene: 0. The CDR3 coding sequence is TGTGCCAGCAGTTTATCGGGACTAGCCTACAATGAGCAGTTCTTC. It translates to CASSLSGLAYNEQFF.

This clone was detected once. The genes are TRBV28 and TRBJ2-1, with 13 bases matching TRBD2. Per germline, CDR1 MDHEN and CDR2 SYDVKM. CDR3 length equals 18 residues. The V segment lost 6 bases and the J segment 1 base; nucleotides outside the gene matches: 9. As DNA, the CDR3 is TGTGCCAGCAGCCACGGACTAGCGGGAGTTAGGTCCTACAATGAGCAGTTCTTC. Amino acids: CASSHGLAGVRSYNEQFF. Full variable domain (missing parts from reference TRBV28 and TRBJ2-1): DVKVTQSSRYLVKRTGEKVFLECVQDMDHENMFWYRQDPGLGLRLIYFSYDVKMKEKGDIPEGYSVSREKKERFSLILESASTNQTSMYLCASSHGLAGVRSYNEQFFGPGTRLTVL.

The chain is built from TRBV6-5 and TRBJ2-7; no reliable D call. The CDR3 runs 13 residues. Trimming stripped 0 bases from V and 2 bases from J, with 5 bases between. Germline values: CDR1 MNHEY, CDR2 SVGAGI. The CDR3: CASSYSSTYEQYF. Written as DNA, the CDR3 is TGTGCCAGCAGTTACTCGTCCACCTACGAGCAGTACTTC.